The next 2 T cell receptor beta chains were all read from a single sample in a study of T cell responses to AZD1222 COVID-19 vaccine. Profiled with immunoSEQ multiplex PCR; TCRdb holds only in-frame clones, not every one. Here the sample spans 80,000 to 100,000 clones, around 89% being singletons. The sample was peripheral blood, taken on day 0 of AZD1222 vaccination. The receptors come from an adult in good health.

The J gene is TRBJ2-5, the V gene TRBV29-1, with 9 bases matching TRBD1. Germline V CDR1 and CDR2: SQVTM, ANQGSEA. There are 15 residues in the CDR3. The junction had 11 bases not matched to a gene; V was cut back by 4 bases and J by 5 bases. The CDR3 loop reads CSVVRLQGAGETQYF. The DNA of the CDR3 is TGCAGCGTTGTCCGACTACAGGGGGCCGGGGAGACCCAGTACTTC.

V gene TRBV7-2 combines with J gene TRBJ2-5; D possibly corresponds to TRBD1 (6 bases). The CDR3 runs to 15 residues. In germline, CDR1 is SGHTA, CDR2 FQGNSA. Trimming shortened V by 3 bases and J by 5 bases, and 16 bases separated the two germline ends. Here the CDR3 reads CASSLVTGYRETQYF. In DNA form, the CDR3 reads TGTGCCAGCAGCTTGGTAACAGGGTACCGGGAGACCCAGTACTTC.